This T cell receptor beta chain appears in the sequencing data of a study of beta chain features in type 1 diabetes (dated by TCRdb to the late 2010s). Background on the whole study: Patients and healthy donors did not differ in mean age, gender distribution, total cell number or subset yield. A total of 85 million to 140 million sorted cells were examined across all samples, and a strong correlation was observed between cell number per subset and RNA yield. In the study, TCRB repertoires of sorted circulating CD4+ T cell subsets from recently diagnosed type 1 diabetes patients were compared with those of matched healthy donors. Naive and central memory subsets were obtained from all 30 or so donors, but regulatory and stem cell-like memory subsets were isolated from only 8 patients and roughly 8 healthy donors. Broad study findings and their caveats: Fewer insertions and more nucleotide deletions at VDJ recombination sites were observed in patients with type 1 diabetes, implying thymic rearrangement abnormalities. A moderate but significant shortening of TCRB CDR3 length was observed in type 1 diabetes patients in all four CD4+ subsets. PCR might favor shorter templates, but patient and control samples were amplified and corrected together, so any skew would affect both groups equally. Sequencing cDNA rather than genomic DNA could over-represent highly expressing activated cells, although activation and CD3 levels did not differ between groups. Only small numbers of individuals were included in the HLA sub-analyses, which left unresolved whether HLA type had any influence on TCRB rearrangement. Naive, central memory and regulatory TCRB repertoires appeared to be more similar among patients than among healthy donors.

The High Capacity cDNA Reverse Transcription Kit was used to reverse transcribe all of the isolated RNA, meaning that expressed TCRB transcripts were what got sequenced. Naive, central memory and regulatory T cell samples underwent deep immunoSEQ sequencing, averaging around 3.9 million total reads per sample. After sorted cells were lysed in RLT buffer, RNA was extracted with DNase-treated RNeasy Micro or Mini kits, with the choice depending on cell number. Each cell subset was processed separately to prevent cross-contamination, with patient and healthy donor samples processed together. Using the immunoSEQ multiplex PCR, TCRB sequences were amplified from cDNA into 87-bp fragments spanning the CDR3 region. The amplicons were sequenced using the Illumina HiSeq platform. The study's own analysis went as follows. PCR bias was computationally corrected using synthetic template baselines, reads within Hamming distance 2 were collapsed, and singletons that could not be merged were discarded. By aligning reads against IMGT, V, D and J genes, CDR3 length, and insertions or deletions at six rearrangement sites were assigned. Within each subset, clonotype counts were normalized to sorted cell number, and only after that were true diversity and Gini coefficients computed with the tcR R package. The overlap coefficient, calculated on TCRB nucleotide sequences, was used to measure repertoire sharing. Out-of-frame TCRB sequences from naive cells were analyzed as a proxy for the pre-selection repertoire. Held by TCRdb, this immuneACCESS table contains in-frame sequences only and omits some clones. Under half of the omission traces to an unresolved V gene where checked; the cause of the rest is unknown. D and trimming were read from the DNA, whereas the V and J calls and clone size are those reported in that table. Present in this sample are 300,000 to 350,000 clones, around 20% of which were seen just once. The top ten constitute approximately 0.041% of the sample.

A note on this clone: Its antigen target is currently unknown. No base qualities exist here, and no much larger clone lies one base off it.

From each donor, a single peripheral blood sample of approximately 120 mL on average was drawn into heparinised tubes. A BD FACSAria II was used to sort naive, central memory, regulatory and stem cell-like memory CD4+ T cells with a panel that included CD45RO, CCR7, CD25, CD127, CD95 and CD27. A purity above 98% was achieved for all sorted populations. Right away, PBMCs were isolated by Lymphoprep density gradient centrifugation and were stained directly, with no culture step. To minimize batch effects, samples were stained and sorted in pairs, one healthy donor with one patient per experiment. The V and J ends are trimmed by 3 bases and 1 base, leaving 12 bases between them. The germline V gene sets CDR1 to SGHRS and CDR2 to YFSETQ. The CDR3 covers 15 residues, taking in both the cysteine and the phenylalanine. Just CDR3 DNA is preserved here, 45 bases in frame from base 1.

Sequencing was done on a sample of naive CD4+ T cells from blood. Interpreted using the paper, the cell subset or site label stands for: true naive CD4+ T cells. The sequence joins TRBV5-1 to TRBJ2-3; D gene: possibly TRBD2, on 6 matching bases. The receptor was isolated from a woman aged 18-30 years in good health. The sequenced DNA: TGCGCCAGCAGCTCGCCCGGGACTCGCACAGATACGCAGTATTTT. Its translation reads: CASSSPGTRTDTQYF.